This T cell receptor (beta chain) was sequenced for a study of cytomegalovirus exposure and HLA in healthy donors. As to this clone: The antigen is undetermined.

The study ran its PCR with 60 Vbeta and 13 Jbeta primers. Here immunoSEQ multiplex PCR was the method, and the copy in TCRdb shows in-frame clones only, minus some. The data show tens of thousands of clones, with roughly 84% seen just once and 2% to 2.5% held by the top ten. Study results and limitations: The HLA-A and HLA-B alleles of most subjects were reportedly predicted accurately from TCR beta sequences. TCR beta chains associated with HLA were, in a later analysis, more clonally expanded than equally common others.

Germline CDR1 GTSNPN, CDR2 SVGIG (reference sequence). The CDR3 totals 19 residues. Losses at the gene ends were 0 bases for V and 1 base for J; bases not matched to a gene: 15. V is TRBV30 and J is TRBJ1-1; the match to TRBD1 covers 9 bases. Sample: PBMCs. The origin of this receptor is a young man in good health and CMV-seronegative. In DNA form, the CDR3 reads TGTGCCTGGAGTGTAGGTCGATTTCACAGGGGGCTAAAGAACACTGAAGCTTTCTTT. As protein: CAWSVGRFHRGLKNTEAFF.